Described below is a single TCR beta chain sequence and its context. The antigen is undetermined. The CDR3 has 14 residues. Trimming stripped 6 bases from V and 4 bases from J, with 15 bases between. CDR1 is SGHTA and CDR2 is FQGNSA in the germline V gene. The sample comes from a study of beta chain features in type 1 diabetes. Study-level points and caveats: For Type 1 diabetes patients, all four CD4+ subsets carried TCRB CDR3s that were moderately but significantly shorter.

Every bit of the isolated RNA underwent reverse transcription, so sequencing read expressed TCRB transcripts. Here immunoSEQ multiplex PCR was the method, and the copy in TCRdb shows in-frame clones only, minus some. The sample lists 200,000 to 300,000 clones, about 70% occurring once. The V call is TRBV7-2, the J call TRBJ2-5; D may be TRBD2 (5 bases). Input material: naive CD4+ T cells from blood. The TCR comes from a young man in good health. CDR3 DNA sequence: TGTGCCAGCAGGTACTGGGTGAGCGGAGAGACCCAGTACTTC. Translation gives CASRYWVSGETQYF.